These 2 T cell receptor beta chains came from one sample sequenced in a study of blood T cell repertoires in COVID-19. Assay: immunoSEQ multiplex PCR; the TCRdb copy retains only in-frame clones and omits some. The table records under 250,000 clones, 75% to 90% of them present only once. Sequences were obtained from peripheral blood. The receptor source for this set is a man aged 40-49 years with acute or convalescent COVID-19.

The genes are TRBV29-1 and TRBJ1-4, with D unresolved. The germline V gene has CDR1 SQVTM and CDR2 ANQGSEA. The CDR3 extends over 11 amino acids. V dropped 1 base and J dropped 8 bases, with 5 bases sitting between them. CDR3 in amino acids: CSVEVREKLFF. The CDR3 DNA follows: TGCAGCGTTGAAGTTCGGGAAAAACTGTTTTTT.

This chain links TRBV19 with TRBJ2-3; 7 nucleotides align to TRBD1. The CDR3 has 15 amino acids. With 3 bases clipped from V and 1 base from J, the junction kept 4 bases outside the gene matches. The V gene's germline CDR1 is LNHDA and CDR2 SQIVND (reference sequence). CDR3 residues: CASSMRQGGTDTQYF. The CDR3 DNA reads as TGTGCCAGTAGTATGCGACAGGGAGGCACAGATACGCAGTATTTT. Complete variable domain (other parts from reference TRBV19 and TRBJ2-3): DGGITQSPKYLFRKEGQNVTLSCEQNLNHDAMYWYRQDPGQGLRLIYYSQIVNDFQKGDIAEGYSVSREKKESFPLTVTSAQKNPTAFYLCASSMRQGGTDTQYFGPGTRLTVL.